This is a list of T cell receptor beta chains from one sample in a study of T cells in Graves' hyperthyroidism and ophthalmopathy. TCRdb ran MiXCR on the multiplex PCR reads and lists one entry per CDR3 protein. The repertoire consists of roughly 580,000 distinct CDR3 sequences, with roughly 46% occurring once and the leading ten covering roughly 8.2%. The sequenced sample consisted of peripheral blood or thyroid tissue (not recorded which). All receptors come from a young woman with Graves' hyperthyroidism. CDR3s include the opening cysteine and the closing phenylalanine or tryptophan. D genes are given only for firm matches. Clone size is shown for a subset of rows, as once, few, many or a class of expanded clone.

v_gene	d_gene	j_gene	abundance	CDR3nt	CDR3aa
TRBV19	TRBD1	TRBJ2-7	once	TGTGCCAGTAGTTCATACCGGGACAGCTCCTACGAGCAGTACTTC	CASSSYRDSSYEQYF
TRBV14	.	TRBJ1-2	many	TGTGCCAGCAGCCAAGGCGGCACTCACACCTTC	CASSQGGTHTF
TRBV6-5	.	TRBJ1-1	.	TGTGCCAGCAGTGAAATAGGATGGGCTTTCTTT	CASSEIGWAFF
TRBV2	.	TRBJ1-1	.	TGTGCCAGCACCCTATCCGGGCCGGGGAACACTGAAGCTTTCTTT	CASTLSGPGNTEAFF
TRBV29-1	.	TRBJ1-2	many	TGCAGCGTTCGGGGGGGTATGGGCTACACCTTC	CSVRGGMGYTF
TRBV10-3	.	TRBJ1-5	many	TGTGCCATCAGTGACCTCAATCAGCCCCAGCATTTT	CAISDLNQPQHF
TRBV20-1	.	TRBJ2-2	few	TGCAGTGCTAGAAGGGCCAGGAACACCGGGGAGCTGTTTTTT	CSARRARNTGELFF
TRBV9	.	TRBJ2-5	few	TGTGCCAGCAGCGTATCAGTGGGACGCCAAGAGACCCAGTACTTC	CASSVSVGRQETQYF
TRBV9	.	TRBJ1-1	.	TGTGCCAGCAGCGTGGGAAAAGGGGCGGTAGGAGCTTTCTTT	CASSVGKGAVGAFF
TRBV6-5	TRBD1	TRBJ1-2	few	TGTGCCACCGGAAAGGTCCAGGGCTTGGGACAGCTCACCTTC	CATGKVQGLGQLTF
TRBV27	TRBD1	TRBJ1-2	few	TGTGCCAGCAGGGCAGGACAGGGGGCGAGGGGGTATGGCTACACCTTC	CASRAGQGARGYGYTF
TRBV6-1	.	TRBJ1-2	.	TGTGCCAGCAGCCACACGGCCCTTAACTATGGCTACACCTTC	CASSHTALNYGYTF
TRBV7-9	.	TRBJ1-2	many	TGTGCCAGCAGCCTGGGACGGAATAACTATGGCTACACCTTC	CASSLGRNNYGYTF
TRBV7-3	.	TRBJ2-5	.	TGTGCCAGCAGCAAGGGAGGCTTCGAGACCCAGTACTTC	CASSKGGFETQYF
TRBV7-3	TRBD2	TRBJ2-5	.	TGTGCCAGCAGCTTAATTAGCACTAGCGGAGGGGTGGAGACCCAGTACTTC	CASSLISTSGGVETQYF